A single T cell receptor (beta chain) is shown here with its context. Its antigen is as yet unknown. The record originates from a study of T cell repertoires in cytomegalovirus infection. On the study more broadly: CMV epitopes used comprised recently identified HLA-C-restricted ones and well-studied HLA-B-restricted ones. Signatures in public TCR beta sequences pointed to both CMV infection and matching HLA type. Study-wide points: The study identified carriers of CMV plus the relevant HLA from cumulative public TCR beta family frequency. Ex vivo responses were dominated by HLA-C-restricted CMV-specific TCR beta clonotypes.

TCRdb passed the reads through MiXCR, listing each CDR3 protein once. This sample has fewer than 350,000 distinct CDR3 sequences; 25% to 30% occur once, and the top ten carry over 15%. V trimming: 4 bases; J trimming: 3 bases; junction bases outside the gene matches: 7. CDR1 SGHRS and CDR2 YFSETQ come from the germline V gene. The CDR3 runs to 15 residues. This rearrangement joins TRBV5-1 to TRBJ1-2; 9 bases align to TRBD1. This specimen consisted of cultured PBMCs, obtained from culture after CMV antigen stimulation. The source is a human donor in good health (CMV status not recorded). Some clones in this sample may be carry-over from other donors' samples. CDR3: CASSLTGGEDYGYTF. CDR3 nucleotide sequence: TGCGCCAGCAGCCTCACAGGGGGCGAAGACTATGGCTACACCTTC.